This T cell receptor (beta chain) originates from a study of cytomegalovirus exposure and HLA in healthy donors. Though nominally healthy at sampling, donors likely had unrecorded immune exposures. The study ran its PCR with 60 Vbeta and 13 Jbeta primers. Sequencing was performed with immunoSEQ multiplex PCR; in TCRdb, only in-frame clones are kept and a portion is missing. The table lists 150,000 to 200,000 clones, over 70% of them singletons. V was clipped by 4 bases and J by 4 bases, with 15 bases between them. The CDR3 is 15 residues long. Looked up from germline, CDR1 is LNHDA and CDR2 is SQIVND (reference sequence).

The genes are TRBV19 and TRBJ2-3; tentative D call: TRBD2 (6 bases). The sequenced sample was PBMCs. This receptor was obtained from a young woman in good health and CMV-seropositive. CDR3 amino acids: CASSRLAFQSDTQYF. The CDR3 bases are TGTGCCAGTAGTAGGCTAGCGTTTCAATCAGATACGCAGTATTTT.